In this sample, the clone carrying this TCR beta chain turned up many times. Germline loops: CDR1 SGHTA, CDR2 FQGNSA. This CDR3 contains 15 residues. Trimming removed 0 bases from V and 6 bases from J, with 12 bases in between. The data belong to a study of T cells in Graves' hyperthyroidism and ophthalmopathy. Study as a whole: At the time of initial diagnosis and before any treatment, peripheral blood was collected.

Disease duration was under 3 months in the ophthalmopathy patients, who also had a Clinical Activity Score of at least 3 and a NOSPECS grade of at least 4. Investigators excluded patients with uncontrolled infection, other autoimmune disease, pregnancy or lactation. Amplified TCR beta CDR3 regions derived from RNA transcripts. TCR CDR3 regions were first amplified by RT-PCR with HTBI primers. In TCRdb, the multiplex PCR reads were re-called with MiXCR into one record per CDR3 protein. This table has fewer than 750,000 distinct CDR3 sequences, more than 14% appearing once. The TCR comes from a woman aged 45-65 years with Graves' ophthalmopathy. The chain carries TRBV7-2 and TRBJ2-1; D perhaps matches TRBD2 (5 bases). Sample: blood. The CDR3 nucleotides read TGTGCCAGCAGCTTAGCGGGAGATTTCGTCAATGAGCAGTTCTTC. Translated: CASSLAGDFVNEQFF.